Shown below are 13 T cell receptor beta chains from a single sample sequenced in a study of CD8 T cells in Susac syndrome. RNA totalling about 0.45 to 1 ug underwent reverse transcription with random hexamers. MiXCR was run by TCRdb on the immunoSEQ multiplex PCR reads, yielding one entry per CDR3 protein. The repertoire consists of about 140,000 distinct CDR3 sequences, with 85% to 95% occurring once and the leading ten covering 0.13% to 0.15%. Sequenced input: CD4+ T cells from PBMCs. These receptors came from a human donor with Susac syndrome.

CDR3 DNA sequence: TGTGCCAGCTCACCGTGGCAAAGCAGGGTTGACGGGGAGCTGTTTTTT. It codes for CASSPWQSRVDGELFF. The chain couples TRBV18 to TRBJ2-2, with D possibly TRBD1 on 5 matching bases. Germline V gene data show CDR1 as KGHSH and CDR2 as LQKENI. The CDR3 sequence is 16 residues long. Trimming took off 3 bases at V and 7 bases at J, with 18 bases between the two ends.

This clonotype came up once. This chain links TRBV12-3 or TRBV12-4 with TRBJ2-2; D ambiguous. The length of the CDR3 is 14 residues. CDR3 in DNA: TGTGCAGCCGCCCTAGACGGGAACACCGGGGAGCTGTTTTTT. Protein product: CAAALDGNTGELFF.

This clonotype occurred once. The chain joins TRBV7-9 to TRBJ1-1, with D maybe TRBD1 (5 bases). The V gene's germline CDR1 is SEHNR and CDR2 FQNEAQ (reference sequence). The CDR3 has 13 residues. Trimming removed 5 bases at V and 4 bases at J, with 11 bases between. The CDR3 region is CASSLRGVTEAFF. Here the CDR3 DNA reads TGTGCCAGCAGCCTTAGGGGCGTCACTGAAGCTTTCTTT.

The chain carries TRBV3-1 and TRBJ1-5; a possible D gene is TRBD1 (5 bases). This CDR3 spans 15 amino acids. V was clipped by 1 base and J by 6 bases, with 13 bases between them. The V gene's germline CDR1 is LGHDT and CDR2 YNNKEL (reference sequence). CDR3 region: CASSQGRGRRQPQHF. CDR3 nucleotides: TGTGCCAGCAGCCAAGGAAGGGGTCGGCGTCAGCCCCAGCATTTT.

The rearrangement joins TRBV18 to TRBJ1-1, with D possibly being TRBD1 (6 bases). V was shortened by 3 bases and J by 5 bases, with 19 bases between the two germline ends. The CDR3 has 16 amino acids. Germline V lookup: CDR1 KGHSH, CDR2 LQKENI. The CDR3 DNA reads as TGTGCCAGCTCACCGGGGGGCTTGAAGGAATATACTGAAGCTTTCTTT. This codes for CASSPGGLKEYTEAFF.

The J gene is TRBJ1-1, the V gene TRBV28; D unclear. Trimming took 7 bases from V and 1 from J, leaving 16 bases between them. CDR3 length equals 15 residues. Germline V gene lookup returns CDR1 MDHEN and CDR2 SYDVKM. CDR3 in amino acids: CASTGGGGPNTEAFF. For the CDR3, the DNA is TGTGCCAGCACCGGAGGTGGCGGGCCGAACACTGAAGCTTTCTTT.

The chain carries TRBV5-4 and TRBJ1-3; possibly TRBD1 for D (5 bases). V was pared by 7 bases and J by 0 bases, with 17 bases between. The CDR3 extends over 16 amino acids. Germline loops: CDR1 SGHNT, CDR2 YYREEE (reference sequence). The chain's CDR3 is CASHTRGVDSGNTIYF. In nucleotides, the CDR3 is TGTGCCAGCCATACTCGGGGGGTTGACTCTGGAAACACCATATATTTT.

This clonotype has only one observation. V gene TRBV19 combines with J gene TRBJ2-1, with 12 bases that match TRBD2. The CDR3 totals 15 residues. The germline V gene has CDR1 LNHDA and CDR2 SQIVND (reference sequence). With 4 bases clipped from V and 8 bases from J, the junction kept 6 bases outside the gene matches. The CDR3 spells CASSSRTSGTDEQFF. Written as DNA, the CDR3 is TGTGCCAGTAGTAGCCGGACTAGCGGGACGGATGAGCAGTTCTTC.

The J gene is TRBJ2-7, the V gene TRBV2; D not certain. CDR1 is SNHLY, CDR2 FYNNEI, per germline. The CDR3 loop spans 15 amino acids. Trimming shortened V by 6 bases and J by 1 base, and 16 bases separated the two germline ends. The CDR3 loop is CASRTNWLFSYEQYF. In nucleotides, the CDR3 is TGTGCCAGCAGAACTAATTGGCTCTTTTCCTACGAGCAGTACTTC.

V gene TRBV2 combines with J gene TRBJ2-5; D unresolved. Germline CDR1 and CDR2: SNHLY and FYNNEI. V shed 8 bases and J shed 1 base, with 2 bases lying between them. The CDR3 runs 10 residues. The DNA of the CDR3 is TGTGCCAGCCGCCAAGAGACCCAGTACTTC. Translation gives CASRQETQYF.

The chain couples TRBV20-1 to TRBJ1-1; 9 bases match TRBD1. The CDR3 contains 13 residues. CDR1 DFQATT and CDR2 SNEGSKA come from the germline V gene (reference sequence). Trimming took 6 bases from V and 5 from J; bases not matched to a gene: 7. Written as DNA, the CDR3 is TGCAGTGCAACAGGGGGCTGGGGGACTGAAGCTTTCTTT. As protein: CSATGGWGTEAFF.

V usage is TRBV3-1 and J usage is TRBJ2-7, with D possibly matching TRBD1 (5 bases). This CDR3 is built from 12 residues. CDR1 and CDR2 from the germline V gene are LGHDT and YNNKEL (reference sequence). The ends were cut back, 1 base at V and 4 bases at J, with 5 bases in the middle. CDR3 amino acids: CASSQAGYEQYF. The CDR3 DNA follows: TGTGCCAGCAGCCAAGCAGGGTACGAGCAGTACTTC.

V is TRBV29-1 and J is TRBJ2-1; no firm D call. This CDR3 comprises 12 residues. Looked up from germline, CDR1 is SQVTM and CDR2 is ANQGSEA. The V end lost 0 bases, the J end lost 7 bases, and 7 bases lay between the germline ends. In DNA form, the CDR3 reads TGCAGCGTTGAAGATCTGCGGAATGAGCAGTTCTTC. Translating gives CSVEDLRNEQFF.